The rows below give T cell receptor beta chains drawn from one sample of a study of cytomegalovirus exposure and HLA in healthy donors. This table comes from immunoSEQ multiplex PCR, and its TCRdb copy is limited to in-frame clones, with some not included. The sample yields about 270,000 clones, 86% seen once. Sequenced input: PBMCs. The receptors shown here come from a woman under 30 in good health and CMV-seronegative. CDR3s include the opening cysteine and the closing phenylalanine or tryptophan. The D gene is left open where the match is weak. Expanded clones are given a class, and other clones once, few, many or no size at all.

J: TRBJ2-3
V: TRBV30
size: NA
D: TRBD2
DNA: TGTGCCTGGAGGTCCCCCGGGACTAGCGGTTCTAGCACAGATACGCAGTATTTT
CDR3: CAWRSPGTSGSSTDTQYF

J: TRBJ2-7
V: TRBV10-3
size: NA
D: TRBD1
DNA: TGTGCCATCATTGAGGGACAGGGGGCGGACGAGCAGTACTTC
CDR3: CAIIEGQGADEQYF

J: TRBJ2-7
V: TRBV19
size: once
D: NA
DNA: TGTGCCAGTAGACCCAGCGGAAACTCCTACGAGCAGTACTTC
CDR3: CASRPSGNSYEQYF

J: TRBJ2-7
V: TRBV5-4
size: NA
D: NA
DNA: TGTGCCAGCAGCTTGGGAGAGGCCTACGAGCAGTACTTC
CDR3: CASSLGEAYEQYF

J: TRBJ1-1
V: TRBV5-4
size: NA
D: TRBD1
DNA: TGTGCCAGCAGCCCGACAGGGCGGAACACTGAAGCTTTCTTT
CDR3: CASSPTGRNTEAFF

J: TRBJ2-2
V: TRBV11-2
size: NA
D: NA
DNA: TGTGCCAGCAGCTTGATGGGCAGGGGCATTTCCGGGGAGCTGTTTTTT
CDR3: CASSLMGRGISGELFF

J: TRBJ1-6
V: TRBV11-2
size: NA
D: NA
DNA: TGTGCCAGCAAAGGACAGATTAATTCACCCCTCCACTTT
CDR3: CASKGQINSPLHF

J: TRBJ2-1
V: TRBV11-1
size: NA
D: TRBD1
DNA: TGTGCCAGCAGCGCCCGGACAGGGGATTCAATTAGCTCCTACAATGAGCAGTTCTTC
CDR3: CASSARTGDSISSYNEQFF

J: TRBJ2-5
V: TRBV5-1
size: NA
D: TRBD1
DNA: TGCGCCAGCAGCCCCACCGGGACAGGAGGATGGGAGACCCAGTACTTC
CDR3: CASSPTGTGGWETQYF

J: TRBJ2-7
V: TRBV10-3
size: NA
D: TRBD1
DNA: TGTGCCATCAGCACTGGACAGGGCTCCTACGAGCAGTACTTC
CDR3: CAISTGQGSYEQYF

J: TRBJ2-7
V: TRBV19
size: NA
D: TRBD1
DNA: TGTGCCAGTAGTGCCAGACAGGGGGGAAGCTACGAGCAGTACTTC
CDR3: CASSARQGGSYEQYF

J: TRBJ1-4
V: TRBV6-1
size: few
D: NA
DNA: TGTGCCAGCAGTGAATCTACGACAGGAGCGGAAAAACTGTTTTTT
CDR3: CASSESTTGAEKLFF

J: TRBJ2-6
V: TRBV9
size: NA
D: TRBD1
DNA: TGTGCCAGCAGCGCCATGGGACAGCCTCGGGCCAACGTCCTAACTTTC
CDR3: CASSAMGQPRANVLTF

J: TRBJ2-3
V: TRBV5-1
size: NA
D: NA
DNA: TGCGCCAGCAGCTCGAGCGGCCAAAGCACAGATACGCAGTATTTT
CDR3: CASSSSGQSTDTQYF

J: TRBJ2-2
V: TRBV11-1
size: NA
D: TRBD2
DNA: TGTGCCAGCACCCGGGGGGTGGTTACCGGGGAGCTGTTTTTT
CDR3: CASTRGVVTGELFF

J: TRBJ2-3
V: TRBV2
size: NA
D: TRBD2
DNA: TGTGCCAGCAGTGAGACTAGCGGGAGGGCAGATACGCAGTATTTT
CDR3: CASSETSGRADTQYF

J: TRBJ1-6
V: TRBV2
size: NA
D: TRBD1
DNA: TGTGCCAGCAGTGGGCAGGGGGCACGGTATAATTCACCCCTCCACTTT
CDR3: CASSGQGARYNSPLHF

J: TRBJ1-2
V: TRBV7-2
size: NA
D: TRBD1
DNA: TGTGCCAGCAGTCCAGGGGGCTCTAGGAATGGCTACACCTTC
CDR3: CASSPGGSRNGYTF

J: TRBJ1-2
V: TRBV6-5
size: few
D: TRBD1
DNA: TGTGCCAGCAGCCCGGACAGGGCTAACTATGGCTACACCTTC
CDR3: CASSPDRANYGYTF

J: TRBJ2-7
V: TRBV10-3
size: few
D: TRBD2
DNA: TGTGCCATCAGTGAGGCGCGGGTAGCGGGAGACTACGAGCAGTACTTC
CDR3: CAISEARVAGDYEQYF

J: TRBJ2-1
V: TRBV6-5
size: NA
D: TRBD1
DNA: TGTGCCAGCAGTTACAGACAGGGGGGTTCCTACAATGAGCAGTTCTTC
CDR3: CASSYRQGGSYNEQFF

J: TRBJ1-2
V: TRBV6-5
size: NA
D: NA
DNA: TGTGCCAGCAGTTATCACAGGACAGAGGGGTATGGCTACACCTTC
CDR3: CASSYHRTEGYGYTF

J: TRBJ2-5
V: TRBV5-1
size: NA
D: TRBD2
DNA: TGCGCCAGCAGCCGCCGACCGGGACTAGCGGGGGGGCTCCAAGAGACCCAGTACTTC
CDR3: CASSRRPGLAGGLQETQYF

J: TRBJ1-1
V: TRBV6-1
size: NA
D: TRBD1
DNA: TGTGCCAGCAGTGACACAGGGGACACTGAAGCTTTCTTT
CDR3: CASSDTGDTEAFF

J: TRBJ2-7
V: TRBV11-2
size: NA
D: NA
DNA: TGTGCCAGCAGCTTAGTCCGAGGCAGGGCCTACGAGCAGTACTTC
CDR3: CASSLVRGRAYEQYF

J: TRBJ1-4
V: TRBV4-2
size: few
D: TRBD1
DNA: TGTGCCAGCAGCCAAGATCCCGGGACAGGGAATGAAAAACTGTTTTTT
CDR3: CASSQDPGTGNEKLFF

J: TRBJ2-7
V: TRBV7-9
size: NA
D: TRBD1
DNA: TGTGCCAGCAGCTCTAGGACAGGGAACCACTACGAGCAGTACTTC
CDR3: CASSSRTGNHYEQYF

J: TRBJ2-3
V: TRBV2
size: NA
D: TRBD2
DNA: TGTGCCAGCAGTGGGGAGGGGCTCAGCACAGATACGCAGTATTTT
CDR3: CASSGEGLSTDTQYF

J: TRBJ2-7
V: TRBV5-6
size: NA
D: NA
DNA: TGTGCCAGCAGCCCCAAAGGGGGATACGAGCAGTACTTC
CDR3: CASSPKGGYEQYF

J: TRBJ2-5
V: TRBV2
size: few
D: TRBD2
DNA: TGTGCCAGCACGGGCAGCGGGGGGGCGAGGACCCAGTACTTC
CDR3: CASTGSGGARTQYF

J: TRBJ1-1
V: TRBV5-1
size: NA
D: NA
DNA: TGCGCCAGCAGCTCGTCACTCTACAGGGATGGAAGTGAAGCTTTCTTT
CDR3: CASSSSLYRDGSEAFF

J: TRBJ2-6
V: TRBV12-5
size: NA
D: NA
DNA: TGTGCTAGTGGTTTGGTAGGGACTGTGAGCTCTGGGGCCAACGTCCTGACTTTC
CDR3: CASGLVGTVSSGANVLTF

J: TRBJ1-2
V: TRBV2
size: few
D: TRBD1
DNA: TGTGCCAGCAGTCTCTCCGGGACAGACTATGGCTACACCTTC
CDR3: CASSLSGTDYGYTF

J: TRBJ2-7
V: TRBV27
size: NA
D: TRBD2
DNA: TGTGCCAGCAGTTCATGGACTAGCGGGAGGGTGGGGGGCTACGAGCAGTACTTC
CDR3: CASSSWTSGRVGGYEQYF

J: TRBJ2-1
V: TRBV4-3
size: NA
D: TRBD1
DNA: TGCGCCAGCAGCCAGACCCAGGACAGGAGCTCCTACAATGAGCAGTTCTTC
CDR3: CASSQTQDRSSYNEQFF

J: TRBJ2-1
V: TRBV4-3
size: NA
D: TRBD1
DNA: TGCGCCAGCAGCCAAGCTTCGGGACAGGGGGTATGGGATGAGCAGTTCTTC
CDR3: CASSQASGQGVWDEQFF

J: TRBJ2-7
V: TRBV2
size: once
D: TRBD1
DNA: TGTGCCACGGACAGGGGGAACGAGCAGTACTTC
CDR3: CATDRGNEQYF

J: TRBJ2-3
V: TRBV29-1
size: once
D: TRBD1
DNA: TGCAGCGTCATTCTTCGAGTGGGACAGGGAAGAGATACGCAGTATTTT
CDR3: CSVILRVGQGRDTQYF

J: TRBJ2-7
V: TRBV30
size: few
D: TRBD1
DNA: TGTGCCTGGAGTCGGGACAGGTCCTACGAGCAGTACTTC
CDR3: CAWSRDRSYEQYF

J: TRBJ1-2
V: TRBV5-1
size: NA
D: NA
DNA: TGCGCCAGCAGGGAAGCGGATGGCTACACCTTC
CDR3: CASREADGYTF

J: TRBJ2-3
V: TRBV11-2
size: NA
D: TRBD2
DNA: TGTGCCAGCAGCTTAGCGGGAGGGGGCACAGATACGCAGTATTTT
CDR3: CASSLAGGGTDTQYF

J: TRBJ2-1
V: TRBV7-2
size: NA
D: NA
DNA: TGTGCCAGCAGCTTAGTAGCTAGCCCCGTAGAGCAGTTCTTC
CDR3: CASSLVASPVEQFF

J: TRBJ2-7
V: TRBV21-1
size: many
D: NA
DNA: TGTGCCAGCAGCGACAGGGTCACCTACGAGCAGTACTTC
CDR3: CASSDRVTYEQYF

J: TRBJ1-2
V: TRBV2
size: NA
D: TRBD1
DNA: TGTGCCAGCAGTGAGGACAGGGGCATTTGCTACACCTTC
CDR3: CASSEDRGICYTF

J: TRBJ2-6
V: TRBV5-1
size: NA
D: NA
DNA: TGCGCCAGCAGCTTAGTCGGCTCTGGGGCCAACGTCCTGACTTTC
CDR3: CASSLVGSGANVLTF

J: TRBJ2-5
V: TRBV5-1
size: NA
D: TRBD1
DNA: TGCGCCAGCAGCTTCGCTGCCGACAGGGTAGAGACCCAGTACTTC
CDR3: CASSFAADRVETQYF

J: TRBJ1-4
V: TRBV30
size: NA
D: TRBD1
DNA: TGTGCCTGCCTGCGGACAGGGGGCGAAGGGAATGAAAAACTGTTTTTT
CDR3: CACLRTGGEGNEKLFF

J: TRBJ1-2
V: TRBV6-1
size: once
D: TRBD1
DNA: TGTGCCAGCAGTGAGTCCGGGACAGACCACTATGGCTACACCTTC
CDR3: CASSESGTDHYGYTF

J: TRBJ1-5
V: TRBV7-2
size: NA
D: NA
DNA: TGTGCCAGCAGCTTGAGATGGTCAGGTCGGCAGCCCCAGCATTTT
CDR3: CASSLRWSGRQPQHF

J: TRBJ1-5
V: TRBV28
size: NA
D: NA
DNA: TGTGCCAGCAGTTTACGTCTCAATCAGCCCCAGCATTTT
CDR3: CASSLRLNQPQHF

J: TRBJ1-5
V: TRBV4-1
size: NA
D: TRBD1
DNA: TGCGCCAGCAGCCACCCCGGGACAGGTCATCAGCCCCAGCATTTT
CDR3: CASSHPGTGHQPQHF

J: TRBJ1-1
V: TRBV2
size: NA
D: NA
DNA: TGTGCCAGCAGTGAAAGGAGGCAGTTGAACACTGAAGCTTTCTTT
CDR3: CASSERRQLNTEAFF

J: TRBJ2-7
V: TRBV6-5
size: NA
D: TRBD2
DNA: TGTGCCAGCAGTTACTCGAGACTAGCGGGCTCCTACGAGCAGTACTTC
CDR3: CASSYSRLAGSYEQYF

J: TRBJ1-2
V: TRBV27
size: NA
D: TRBD1
DNA: TGTGCCAGCAGTTCCATCACCTGGGACAGGGCTAGGGGGCATGGCTACACCTTC
CDR3: CASSSITWDRARGHGYTF

J: TRBJ1-1
V: TRBV5-4
size: NA
D: TRBD1
DNA: TGTGCCAGCAGCTTGGGTGGGACAGGGGGCTACACTGAAGCTTTCTTT
CDR3: CASSLGGTGGYTEAFF

J: TRBJ1-1
V: TRBV18
size: NA
D: TRBD1
DNA: TGTGCCAGCTCACAAATTTTGGGGACAGTGAACACTGAAGCTTTCTTT
CDR3: CASSQILGTVNTEAFF

J: TRBJ1-2
V: TRBV7-2
size: NA
D: NA
DNA: TGTGCCAGCAGCCCAAATGTTGTACAGGGTTATGGCTACACCTTC
CDR3: CASSPNVVQGYGYTF

J: TRBJ1-3
V: TRBV7-2
size: NA
D: NA
DNA: TGTGCCAGCAGCGTGTGGACATCTGGAAACACCATATATTTT
CDR3: CASSVWTSGNTIYF